The clone carrying this T cell receptor beta chain has only one observation. This specimen belongs to a study of blood T cell repertoires in COVID-19. Study-wide background: Spain, Italy and the United States supplied samples that represented acute and convalescent COVID-19. In each case, the material was cDNA or gDNA derived from T cells, B-cell-depleted T cells, or PBMCs.

CDR3 length equals 18 residues. The germline gives CDR1 LGHDT, CDR2 YNNKEL (reference sequence). V lost 0 bases, J lost 3 bases, and 8 bases stayed unmatched. Enrolled through a virtual design, the participants were between 18 and 89 years of age and came from 24 US areas. Some clones are missing from TCRdb's copy, which holds only in-frame ones; the method was immunoSEQ multiplex PCR. This table holds about 270,000 clones, around 90% found once. The chain joins TRBV3-1 (or the pseudogene TRBV3-2) to TRBJ2-7; 13 nucleotides line up with TRBD2. The TCR sequence derives from a woman aged 40-49 years with acute COVID-19. The sample consisted of PBMCs or T cells enriched from blood (not recorded which). The CDR3 here is CASSQEGLAGVFGYEQYF. CDR3 DNA sequence: TGTGCCAGCAGCCAAGAAGGACTAGCGGGAGTTTTTGGCTACGAGCAGTACTTC.